These T cell receptor beta chains were read from a single sample in a study of shared clonotypes between healthy human individuals. The repertoire was sequenced with immunoSEQ multiplex PCR; TCRdb's copy has only in-frame clones and lacks some. The sample consists of roughly 1,100,000 clones, about 75% of them appearing once. The sequenced material came from memory CD4+ T cells sorted from blood. These receptors all stem from a young man in good health. Both conserved end residues are part of each CDR3. D genes are given only for firm matches. Clone sizes are given selectively: once, few, many, or a class where the clone is expanded.

v_gene	d_gene	abundance	j_gene	CDR3nt	CDR3aa
TRBV19	.	.	TRBJ1-2	TGTGCCAGTAGTATATCGGGGGGCTACACCTTC	CASSISGGYTF
TRBV5-1	.	.	TRBJ2-2	TGCGCCAGCAGCTTGAGACTGGCGAACACCGGGGAGCTGTTTTTT	CASSLRLANTGELFF
TRBV12-5	TRBD2	once	TRBJ2-7	TGTGCTAGTGGGGGGGGACTAGCCCTCTACGAGCAGTACTTC	CASGGGLALYEQYF
TRBV28	.	.	TRBJ2-2	TGTGCCAGCAGTTTGGGGGGCCCTCCCGGGGAGCTGTTTTTT	CASSLGGPPGELFF
TRBV5-1	.	.	TRBJ2-7	TGCGCCAGCAGCGGACCCTCCTACGAGCAGTACTTC	CASSGPSYEQYF
TRBV29-1	TRBD1	.	TRBJ1-3	TGCAGCGTCGCCCCAGGGGGCCCAAACACCATATATTTT	CSVAPGGPNTIYF
TRBV2	.	.	TRBJ2-5	TGTGCCAGCAGTGAATCAGGGACCCAGTACTTC	CASSESGTQYF
TRBV5-4	TRBD1	.	TRBJ2-3	TGTGCCAGCAGTCTCGGACAGGGGTGGGATACGCAGTATTTT	CASSLGQGWDTQYF
TRBV6-4	.	.	TRBJ2-1	TGTGCCAGCAGTGACGGGCGGAGGACCCGAGGCAATGAGCAGTTCTTC	CASSDGRRTRGNEQFF
TRBV5-1	.	many	TRBJ1-5	TGCGCCAGCAGCTTACAGGGAAATCTGGGTCAGCCCCAGCATTTT	CASSLQGNLGQPQHF
TRBV10-3	TRBD1	few	TRBJ1-2	TGTGCCACCCTGACAGGGTCCCTCGATGGCTACACCTTC	CATLTGSLDGYTF
TRBV4-2	.	.	TRBJ2-5	TGTGCCAGCAGCCAAGAACCCGGGTCAGAGACCCAGTACTTC	CASSQEPGSETQYF
TRBV2	.	.	TRBJ2-2	TGTGCCAGCAGTGATGTCGGAGGGGTTACCACCGGGGAGCTGTTTTTT	CASSDVGGVTTGELFF
TRBV7-9	TRBD2	.	TRBJ2-2	TGTGCCAGCAGCTTTGTCACCTCGTTGGCGGGGGGCGCGCTGTTTTTT	CASSFVTSLAGGALFF
TRBV2	.	.	TRBJ2-3	TGTGCCAGCAGCGAATTTCAGCGGCTAGATACGCAGTATTTT	CASSEFQRLDTQYF
TRBV28	.	.	TRBJ1-4	TGTGCCAGCAGTTTGCCGTCCGGGGAAAAACTGTTTTTT	CASSLPSGEKLFF